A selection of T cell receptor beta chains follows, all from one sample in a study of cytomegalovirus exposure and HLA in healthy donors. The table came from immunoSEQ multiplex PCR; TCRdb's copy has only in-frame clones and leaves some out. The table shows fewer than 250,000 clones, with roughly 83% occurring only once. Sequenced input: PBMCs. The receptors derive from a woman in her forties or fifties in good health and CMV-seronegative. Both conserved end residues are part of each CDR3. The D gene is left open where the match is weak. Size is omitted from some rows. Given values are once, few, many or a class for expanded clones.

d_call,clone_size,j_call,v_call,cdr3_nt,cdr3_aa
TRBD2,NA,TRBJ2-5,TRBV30,TGTGCCTGGAGTGTCGGGAGGGCCCAGTACTTC,CAWSVGRAQYF
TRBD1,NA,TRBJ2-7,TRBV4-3,TGCGCCAGCAGCCAATCGGGACAGGGGAGAGAGGAGCAGTACTTC,CASSQSGQGREEQYF
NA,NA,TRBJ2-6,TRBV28,TGTGCCAGCAGCTTACCTACTGGGGCCAACGTCCTGACTTTC,CASSLPTGANVLTF
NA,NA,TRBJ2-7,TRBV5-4,TGTGCCAGCAGTCAAAGCGGCGTCCAATCCTACGAGCAGTACTTC,CASSQSGVQSYEQYF
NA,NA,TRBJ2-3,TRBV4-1,TGCGCCAGCAGCCAAGGACCTCTGCGGGGCCTCCACATAGGAGGGCAGTATTTT,CASSQGPLRGLHIGGQYF
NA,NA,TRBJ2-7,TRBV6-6,TGTGCCAGCAGCGAGGGGGCCTACGAGCAGTACTTC,CASSEGAYEQYF
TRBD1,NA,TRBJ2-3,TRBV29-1,TGCAGCGTAGGACAGGGGGCCACAGATACGCAGTATTTT,CSVGQGATDTQYF
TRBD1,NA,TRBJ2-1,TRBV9,TGTGCCAGCAGTCATCCTTCGGTTTGGACAGGAACCTACAATGAGCAGTTCTTC,CASSHPSVWTGTYNEQFF
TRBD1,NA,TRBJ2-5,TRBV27,TGTGCCAGCAGCCGGGGGGACAGGGGGCGAGAAGAGACCCAGTACTTC,CASSRGDRGREETQYF
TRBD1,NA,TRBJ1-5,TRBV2,TGTGCCAGCAGGGCCGCCGGACAGGGGTTCAATCAGCCCCAGCATTTT,CASRAAGQGFNQPQHF
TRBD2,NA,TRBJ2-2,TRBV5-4,TGTGCCAGCAGCACCGGGACTAGCGGGAGGGCCGGCGGGGAGCTGTTTTTT,CASSTGTSGRAGGELFF
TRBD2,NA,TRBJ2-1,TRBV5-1,TGCGCCAGCAGGGAAACTAGCGGACCGGGGGATGAGCAGTTCTTC,CASRETSGPGDEQFF
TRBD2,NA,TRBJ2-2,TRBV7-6,TGTGCCAGCAGCTTAGGGGCGGGAGGGAACACCGGGGAGCTGTTTTTT,CASSLGAGGNTGELFF
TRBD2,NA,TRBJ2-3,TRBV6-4,TGTGCCAGCAGCCGAACAAGCGGGGGGGGCACAGATACGCAGTATTTT,CASSRTSGGGTDTQYF
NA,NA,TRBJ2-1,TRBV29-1,TGCAGCGTTGAACCTATCAATGAGCAGTTCTTC,CSVEPINEQFF
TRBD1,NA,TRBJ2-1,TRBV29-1,TGCAGCGTCGGGGGCGGGGACAGGGGACATGAGCAGTTCTTC,CSVGGGDRGHEQFF
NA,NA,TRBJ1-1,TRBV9,TGTGCCAGCAGCGAGAGGGGGACGGTGAACACTGAAGCTTTCTTT,CASSERGTVNTEAFF
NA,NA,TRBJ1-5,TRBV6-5,TGTGCCAGCAGTTACTTCCAGGGTGATCAGCCCCAGCATTTT,CASSYFQGDQPQHF
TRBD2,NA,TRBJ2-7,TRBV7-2,TGTGCCAGCAGCCCGGGACTAGCGGGGGGAGTCTACGAGCAGTACTTC,CASSPGLAGGVYEQYF
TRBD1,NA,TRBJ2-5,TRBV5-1,TGCGCCAGCAGCTTGTCGCCAGGGGGCGGAGGCGAGACCCAGTACTTC,CASSLSPGGGGETQYF
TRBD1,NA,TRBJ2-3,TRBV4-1,TGCGCCAGCAGCCAAGTTGGGACAGGGATGATGGGCTACACAGATACGCAGTATTTT,CASSQVGTGMMGYTDTQYF
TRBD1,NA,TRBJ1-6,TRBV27,TGTGCCAGCAGTTTGGCGGGACAGGGGATTGAGAATTCACCCCTCCACTTT,CASSLAGQGIENSPLHF
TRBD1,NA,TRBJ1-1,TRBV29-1,TGCAGCGCCCTGGTCAGGGGGATCCCTGAAGCTTTCTTT,CSALVRGIPEAFF
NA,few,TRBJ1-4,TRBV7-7,TGTGCTAGCAGCTTAGTTGACAGCTCTAATGAAAAACTGTTTTTT,CASSLVDSSNEKLFF
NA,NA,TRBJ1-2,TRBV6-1,TGTGCCAGCTTCTCCCTTGTCGGCTATGGCTACACCTTC,CASFSLVGYGYTF
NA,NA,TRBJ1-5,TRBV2,TGTGCCAGCAGTAAGGCGGGGAGCAATCAGCCCCAGCATTTT,CASSKAGSNQPQHF
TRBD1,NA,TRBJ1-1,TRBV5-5,TGTGCCAGCAGCCGAGACAGGGGGCGTGGTGAAGCTTTCTTT,CASSRDRGRGEAFF
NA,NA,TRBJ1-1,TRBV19,TGTGCCAGTAGTATAAGTAATGTCGGCACTGAAGCTTTCTTT,CASSISNVGTEAFF
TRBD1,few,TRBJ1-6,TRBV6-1,TGTGCCAGCAGTGTCACAGGGGACTCACCCCTCCACTTT,CASSVTGDSPLHF
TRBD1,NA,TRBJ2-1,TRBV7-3,TGTGCCAGCAGCCAGGCCGGCAGGGGGAATGAGCAGTTCTTC,CASSQAGRGNEQFF
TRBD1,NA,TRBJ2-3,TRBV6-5,TGTGCCAGCAGTCCAACAGGGGGCTCGCCAGATACGCAGTATTTT,CASSPTGGSPDTQYF
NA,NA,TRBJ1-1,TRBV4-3,TGCGCCAGCAGCCAAGCCTGGAGAGGTGTCACTGAAGCTTTCTTT,CASSQAWRGVTEAFF
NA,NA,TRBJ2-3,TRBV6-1,TGTGCCAGCAGTCCCCGGGACTCCGCACAAGATACGCAGTATTTT,CASSPRDSAQDTQYF
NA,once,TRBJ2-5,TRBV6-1,TGTGCCAGCAGTGAGCAACAGGGCGAGCAGACCCAGTACTTC,CASSEQQGEQTQYF
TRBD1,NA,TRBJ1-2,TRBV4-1,TGCGCCAGCAGCCCGACAGGGTACTATGGCTACACCTTC,CASSPTGYYGYTF
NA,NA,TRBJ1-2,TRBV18,TGTGCCAGCTCACCGGAGGAGGGGACTGGCCCCTGGGGGTCTGATGGCTACACCTTC,CASSPEEGTGPWGSDGYTF
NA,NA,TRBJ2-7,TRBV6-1,TGTGCCAGCAGTCGAACCCTCGACAGTCCCTACGAGCAGTACTTC,CASSRTLDSPYEQYF
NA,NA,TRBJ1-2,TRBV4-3,TGCGCCAGCAGCCAAGCCGGGACACAATATGGCTACACCTTC,CASSQAGTQYGYTF
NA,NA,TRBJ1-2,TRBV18,TGTGCCAGCTCTCCTCCAGGGGCTCACTATGGCTACACCTTC,CASSPPGAHYGYTF
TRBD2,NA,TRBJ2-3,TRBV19,TGTGCCAGTAGTCTCTTCGGGGGGGGCCCAGATACGCAGTATTTT,CASSLFGGGPDTQYF
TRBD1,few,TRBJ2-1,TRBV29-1,TGCAGCGTCGCGACAGGGGTTCAGACCCTTCTCAATGAGCAGTTCTTC,CSVATGVQTLLNEQFF
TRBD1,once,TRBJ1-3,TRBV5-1,TGCGCCAGCAGCGAACCAGGGGGCAGAAACACCATATATTTT,CASSEPGGRNTIYF
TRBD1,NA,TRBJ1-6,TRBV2,TGTGCCAGCAGCGCCAGGGGGTTAGATTCACCCCTCCACTTT,CASSARGLDSPLHF
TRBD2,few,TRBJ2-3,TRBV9,TGTGCCAGCAGCGAGCGGGGGGTTAGCACAGATACGCAGTATTTT,CASSERGVSTDTQYF